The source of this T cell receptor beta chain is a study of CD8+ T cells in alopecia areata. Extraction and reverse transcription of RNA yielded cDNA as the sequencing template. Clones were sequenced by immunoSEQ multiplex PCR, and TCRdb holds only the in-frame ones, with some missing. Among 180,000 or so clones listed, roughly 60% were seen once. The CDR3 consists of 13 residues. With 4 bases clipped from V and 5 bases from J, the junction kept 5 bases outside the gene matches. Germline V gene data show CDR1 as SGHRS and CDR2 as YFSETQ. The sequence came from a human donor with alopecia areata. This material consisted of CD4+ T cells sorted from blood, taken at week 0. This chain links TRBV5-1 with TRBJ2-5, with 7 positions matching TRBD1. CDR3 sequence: CASSQDRVETQYF. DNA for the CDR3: TGCGCCAGCAGCCAAGACAGGGTTGAGACCCAGTACTTC. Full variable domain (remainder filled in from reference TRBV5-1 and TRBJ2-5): KAGVTQTPRYLIKTRGQQVTLSCSPISGHRSVSWYQQTPGQGLQFLFEYFSETQRNKGNFPGRFSGRQFSNSRSEMNVSTLELGDSALYLCASSQDRVETQYFGPGTRLLVL.